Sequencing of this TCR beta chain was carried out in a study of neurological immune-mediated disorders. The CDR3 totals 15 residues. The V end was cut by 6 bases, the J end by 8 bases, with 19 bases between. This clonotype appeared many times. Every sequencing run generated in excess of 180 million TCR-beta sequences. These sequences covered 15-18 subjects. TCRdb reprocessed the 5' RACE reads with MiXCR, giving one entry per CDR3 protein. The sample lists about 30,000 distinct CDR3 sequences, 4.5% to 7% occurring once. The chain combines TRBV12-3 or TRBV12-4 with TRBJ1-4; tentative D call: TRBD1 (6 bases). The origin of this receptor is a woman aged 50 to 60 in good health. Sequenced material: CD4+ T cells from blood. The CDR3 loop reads CASSADGGAREKLFF. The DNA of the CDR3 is TGTGCCAGCAGCGCTGACGGGGGCGCACGGGAAAAACTGTTTTTT.